These 17 T cell receptor beta chains share one sample of origin, sequenced in a study of blood T cells in healthy people across ages. With a J-beta primer mix and a sample-barcoded 5' primer, a second PCR ran about 7 to 11 cycles. MiXCR, applied by TCRdb to the 5' RACE reads, yields one record per CDR3 protein. This table holds hundreds of thousands of distinct CDR3 sequences, 44% found once. Sequenced: blood. These receptor sequences come from a man aged 55 to 70 in good health.

This clonotype was seen once. V and J are TRBV29-1 and TRBJ2-2; possible D gene TRBD1, 6 bases. V shed 6 bases and J shed 5 bases, with 16 bases lying between them. CDR3 length: 14 residues. The V gene's germline CDR1 is SQVTM and CDR2 ANQGSEA. The CDR3 here is CSVGTGLGTGELFF. The CDR3 DNA sequence: TGCAGCGTGGGAACAGGGTTGGGGACCGGGGAGCTGTTTTTT.

The table lists this clonotype with a few counts. This sequence joins TRBV12-3 or TRBV12-4 and TRBJ2-3; D may be TRBD1 (6 bases). Between the trimmed V and J ends, which lost 6 bases and 7 bases, there was a span of 11 bases. This CDR3 has 12 amino acids. The CDR3 sequence: CASSPGVHTQYF. CDR3 nucleotide sequence: TGTGCCAGCAGCCCAGGGGTACATACGCAGTATTTT.

The gene calls are TRBV12-3 or TRBV12-4 and TRBJ1-2; D gene unclear. With 0 bases removed from V and 8 bases from J, the gap between germline ends came to 10 bases. The CDR3 length is 13 residues. CDR3 sequence reads: CASSLALNWGYTF. The CDR3 DNA follows: TGTGCCAGCAGTTTAGCGCTGAATTGGGGCTACACCTTC.

This clonotype has only a few counts. The chain joins TRBV6-5 to TRBJ1-4; D possibly corresponds to TRBD1 (6 bases). The CDR3 runs to 13 residues. The V end was cut by 5 bases, the J end by 5 bases, with 9 bases between. Germline V CDR1 and CDR2: MNHEY, SVGAGI. The CDR3 DNA reads TGTGCCAGCAGTCGGACAGCCAATGAAAAACTGTTTTTT. Translating it yields CASSRTANEKLFF.

The chain is built from TRBV10-3 and TRBJ1-2, with 10 bases lining up with TRBD1. CDR3 size: 16 residues. The V gene end was trimmed by 4 bases and the J gene end by 8 bases; junction bases not matched to a gene: 13. Germline lookup yields CDR1 ENHRY and CDR2 SYGVKD. CDR3 sequence: CAISATRDRGAGGYTF. The DNA for the CDR3 is TGTGCCATCAGTGCGACCCGGGACAGGGGAGCTGGAGGCTACACCTTC.

V and J are TRBV3-1 and TRBJ2-7; no clear D. Germline V gene lookup returns CDR1 LGHDT and CDR2 YNNKEL (reference sequence). V lost 2 bases, J lost 0 bases, and 11 bases lay in between. The CDR3 contains 15 residues. CDR3 nucleotide sequence: TGTGCCAGCAGCCAATCCTATGAGAGCTCCTACGAGCAGTACTTC. Translation gives CASSQSYESSYEQYF.

This rearrangement joins TRBV6-2 or TRBV6-3 to TRBJ2-4, with D perhaps TRBD1 (6 bases). Trimming pared 5 bases from V and 0 bases from J, leaving 17 bases between. The CDR3 consists of 17 residues. Germline V gene sequence: CDR1 MNHEY, CDR2 SVGEGT. The CDR3: CASSATPGQIAKNIQYF. Written as DNA, the CDR3 is TGTGCCAGCAGTGCAACCCCGGGACAAATAGCCAAAAACATTCAGTACTTC.

There are a few counts of this clonotype. This chain connects TRBV10-2 to TRBJ2-7; a weak D match, TRBD2 (7 bases). The CDR3 loop spans 15 amino acids. Germline V gene data show CDR1 as WSHSY and CDR2 as SAAADI. V dropped 0 bases and J dropped 0 bases, with 9 bases sitting between them. This CDR3 is CASSESRGHSYEQYF. CDR3 bases: TGCGCCAGCAGTGAGTCGCGGGGGCACTCCTACGAGCAGTACTTC.

This rearrangement joins TRBV3-1 to TRBJ1-2, with 8 bases lining up with TRBD1. Germline values: CDR1 LGHDT, CDR2 YNNKEL (reference sequence). J lost 5 bases, V lost 4 bases, and 12 bases had no gene match. The CDR3 spans 16 residues. The CDR3 DNA sequence: TGTGCCAGCAGCCCCGGAATAGACAGGGGAGCTTATGGCTACACCTTC. This gives the protein CASSPGIDRGAYGYTF. Full variable domain (missing parts from reference TRBV3-1 and TRBJ1-2): DTAVSQTPKYLVTQMGNDKSIKCEQNLGHDTMYWYKQDSKKFLKIMFSYNNKELIINETVPNRFSPKSPDKAHLNLHINSLELGDSAVYFCASSPGIDRGAYGYTFGSGTRLTVV.

On this clonotype itself: At one of its ends the junction is not consistent with the germline gene, which may arise from a read error. This chain connects TRBV10-2 to TRBJ2-7; 13 nucleotides line up with TRBD2. This CDR3 contains 15 residues. CDR1 is WSHSY, CDR2 SAAADI, per germline. The CDR3 DNA reads as TGCGACAGCAGTGGCGGGACTAGCGGGGTGTTCGAGCAGTACTTC. Translation: CDSSGGTSGVFEQYF.

This clonotype was found a few times. At one end, the junction sequence differs from germline, possibly due to a read error. The J gene is TRBJ2-7, the V gene TRBV7-2; TRBD1 or TRBD2 may be the D gene (5 bases each). Germline CDR1 SGHTA, CDR2 FQGNSA. CDR3 length: 18 residues. The CDR3 DNA sequence: TGTGCCAGCAGCTTAGGTGGGGGTCCTTGGGGGAACTCCTACGAGCGGTACTTC. Translating gives CASSLGGGPWGNSYERYF.

This chain joins TRBV7-2 and TRBJ2-5; a possible D gene is TRBD2 (6 bases). There are 13 residues in the CDR3. V gave up 0 bases and J gave up 11 bases, with 13 bases separating them. Per the germline V gene, CDR1 is SGHTA and CDR2 is FQGNSA. The CDR3 nucleotides are TGTGCCAGCAGCTTAGCGCTGGGGACTGAGCAGTACTTC. It specifies CASSLALGTEQYF.

This clonotype was detected only a few times. V is TRBV20-1 and J is TRBJ2-3, with 8 bases that match TRBD2. The CDR3 covers 14 residues. Germline V gene lookup returns CDR1 DFQATT and CDR2 SNEGSKA (reference sequence). V was pared by 3 bases and J by 2 bases, with 4 bases of the junction left unmatched. CDR3 coding DNA: TGCAGTGCTAGGCCAGCGGGGGCCACAGATACGCAGTATTTT. This codes for CSARPAGATDTQYF.

The chain employs TRBV6-1 and TRBJ1-2, with D tentatively TRBD1 (6 bases). Trimming removed 3 bases from V and 7 bases from J, with 12 bases in between. Germline assignment: CDR1 MNHNS and CDR2 SASEGT. The CDR3 totals 13 residues. As DNA, the CDR3 is TGTGCCAGCAGTGATTCGGGGGGCCGTGGCTACACCTTC. It yields the protein CASSDSGGRGYTF.

This chain connects TRBV7-2 to TRBJ1-4; 7 bases are shared with TRBD1. This CDR3 contains 16 residues. Unmatched junction bases numbered 10, after V lost 3 bases and J lost 6 bases. Germline CDR1 is SGHTA and CDR2 is FQGNSA. The CDR3 coding sequence is TGTGCCAGCAGCTTCCGGGCTAGGGGGCAACATGAAAAACTGTTTTTT. It codes for CASSFRARGQHEKLFF.

The CDR3 is CASSYAGTGERTQYF. CDR3 nucleotides: TGTGCCAGCAGTTACGCAGGGACGGGGGAGAGGACGCAGTATTTT. V gene TRBV6-5 combines with J gene TRBJ2-3; TRBD2 might be the D (6 bases). V was cut by 2 bases and J by 9 bases, with 18 bases left in between. CDR3 length equals 15 residues. Germline V lookup: CDR1 MNHEY, CDR2 SVGAGI.

The chain couples TRBV3-1 to TRBJ1-6, with 7 bases identical to TRBD1. Germline V gene sequence: CDR1 LGHDT, CDR2 YNNKEL (reference sequence). Trimming removed 5 bases from V and 7 bases from J; junction bases left unmatched: 11. This CDR3 is 16 amino acids long. In DNA form, the CDR3 reads TGTGCCAGCAGCTCCCCCCGGGACAGCTTAAATTCACCCCTCCACTTT. Protein: CASSSPRDSLNSPLHF.